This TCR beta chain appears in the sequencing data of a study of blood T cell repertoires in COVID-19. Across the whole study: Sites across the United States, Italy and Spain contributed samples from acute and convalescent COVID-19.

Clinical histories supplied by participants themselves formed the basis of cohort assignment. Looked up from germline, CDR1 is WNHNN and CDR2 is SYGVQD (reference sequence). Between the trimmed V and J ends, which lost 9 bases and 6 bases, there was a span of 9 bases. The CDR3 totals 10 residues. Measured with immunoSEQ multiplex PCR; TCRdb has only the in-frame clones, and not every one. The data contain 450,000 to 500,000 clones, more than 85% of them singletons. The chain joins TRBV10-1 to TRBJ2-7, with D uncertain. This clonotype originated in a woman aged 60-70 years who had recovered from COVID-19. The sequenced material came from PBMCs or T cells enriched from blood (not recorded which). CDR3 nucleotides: TGCGCCAGTCTTAGTTCCGAGCAGTACGTC. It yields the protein CASLSSEQYV.